The source of this T cell receptor beta chain is a study of PD-1 blockade in classical Hodgkin lymphoma. Trimming removed 2 bases at V and 6 bases at J, with 8 bases between. The CDR3 covers 13 residues. Germline assignment: CDR1 SGHTA and CDR2 FQGTGA. The time point was: newly diagnosed, previously untreated cHL patient sample. Purified CD4+ T cells were obtained from thawed PBMCs through magnetic negative selection. Comparison samples consisted of PBMCs from newly diagnosed, untreated classical Hodgkin lymphoma. Worth noting for this clone: Antigen specificity is unknown.

Study-wide results and limits: The study reported lower baseline TCR diversity in newly diagnosed patients than in healthy donors. The origin of the repertoire differences remains undefined, with disease activity or prior therapy as possible causes.

Repertoires were generated with immunoSEQ multiplex PCR, while TCRdb's copy carries only in-frame clones and drops some. The repertoire consists of roughly 16,000 clones, with 80% to 95% occurring once and the leading ten covering 0.45% to 0.6%. The specimen sequenced was CD4+ T cells from blood. The clonotype was recovered from a human donor with classical Hodgkin lymphoma. The chain combines TRBV7-3 with TRBJ2-1; D possibly corresponds to TRBD2 (6 bases). The CDR3 DNA sequence: TGTGCCAGCAGCTTAGCGGGACTCAATGAGCAGTTCTTC. Its protein product is CASSLAGLNEQFF.